This TCR beta chain came from a study of OX40 agonist ivuxolimab in advanced cancers. The overall study: Ivuxolimab, an antibody that agonizes OX40 (CD134), was administered to the patients.

The V segment lost 7 bases and the J segment 12 bases; nucleotides outside the gene matches: 16. The CDR3 covers 14 residues. Germline V gene sequence: CDR1 SGHDT, CDR2 YYEEEE. Profiling relied on immunoSEQ multiplex PCR, and the TCRdb table lists in-frame clones only, not all of them. In the table there are some 73,000 clones, approximately 86% of which are singletons. The sequence was collected from an adult with an advanced solid tumor such as melanoma, head and neck, liver or kidney cancer. Sequenced here: CD4+ or CD8+ T cells sorted from blood, sampled in a trial of the OX40 agonist ivuxolimab. The chain has TRBV5-6 and TRBJ2-5; 9 bases are shared with TRBD2. Here the CDR3 reads CASPRTQREVVEYF. The CDR3 region has the DNA TGTGCCAGCCCCCGGACCCAGCGGGAGGTGGTAGAGTACTTC. The full variable domain, rest sourced from reference TRBV5-6 and TRBJ2-5, is DAGVTQSPTHLIKTRGQQVTLRCSPKSGHDTVSWYQQALGQGPQFIFQYYEEEERQRGNFPDRFSGHQFPNYSSELNVNALLLGDSALYLCASPRTQREVVEYFGPGTRLLVL.